Below are 4 T cell receptor beta chains sequenced from a single sample in a study of radiotherapy plus CTLA-4 blockade in lung cancer. Clones were sequenced by immunoSEQ multiplex PCR, and TCRdb holds only the in-frame ones, with some missing. The data show around 82,000 clones, 60% to 85% seen once. Sample: peripheral blood, taken from a patient treated with radiotherapy plus ipilimumab. These receptors all come from a human donor with non-small cell lung cancer whose response to radiotherapy plus ipilimumab could not be evaluated. Some clones in this sample may be carry-over from other donors' samples.

This clone has just a few counts. The chain uses TRBV6-5 and TRBJ1-5; unclear D gene. CDR3 size: 13 residues. Germline CDR1 and CDR2: MNHEY and SVGAGI. Trimming shortened V by 5 bases and J by 4 bases, and 9 bases separated the two germline ends. The CDR3 loop reads CASSRTWNQPQHF. The CDR3 coding sequence is TGTGCCAGCAGTCGCACTTGGAATCAGCCCCAGCATTTT.

V and J are TRBV10-1 and TRBJ2-5; D perhaps matches TRBD1 (8 bases). The CDR3 covers 17 residues. Trimming cost V 2 bases and J 5 bases, with 21 bases left between them. Germline V CDR1 and CDR2: WNHNN, SYGVQD (reference sequence). CDR3 region: CASSEPTGGGRLETQYF. CDR3 DNA: TGCGCCAGCAGTGAGCCAACAGGGGGGGGCCGCCTGGAGACCCAGTACTTC.

The chain joins TRBV19 to TRBJ2-6; TRBD1 is a possible D gene (6 bases). From germline, CDR1 is LNHDA and CDR2 SQIVND (reference sequence). V lost 4 bases, J lost 0 bases, and 7 bases lay in between. The CDR3 sequence is 15 residues long. DNA of the CDR3: TGTGCCAGTAGTACGGGACACTCTGGGGCCAACGTCCTGACTTTC. This encodes CASSTGHSGANVLTF.

In DNA form, the CDR3 reads TGTGCCAGCAGCCAACGACAGGGGATGCCCTACGAGCAGTACTTC. Translation: CASSQRQGMPYEQYF. The V gene is TRBV7-9, the J gene TRBJ2-5; 8 bases are shared with TRBD1. The J call could be wrong; TRBJ2-7 is a better fit for the DNA end. Germline V gene lookup returns CDR1 SEHNR and CDR2 FQNEAQ (reference sequence). The CDR3 totals 15 residues.